These T cell receptor beta chains were read from a single sample in a study of blood T cell repertoires in COVID-19. Profiling relied on immunoSEQ multiplex PCR, and the TCRdb table lists in-frame clones only, not all of them. The sample has roughly 87,000 clones, about 88% seen once; the top ten hold 17%. The sample was peripheral blood. These receptors were obtained from a woman in her sixties or seventies with acute or convalescent COVID-19. CDR3s include the opening cysteine and the closing phenylalanine or tryptophan. Each record gives: V gene, D gene, J gene, CDR3 length, clone size, CDR3 DNA, CDR3 protein. The D gene is left open where the match is weak. Rows may omit the clone size; those that give it use once, few, many or a size class.

TRBV9,TRBD1,TRBJ1-1,15,once,TGTGCCAGCAGCGCGATAACAGGGGGCAACAGTGAAGCTTTCTTT,CASSAITGGNSEAFF
TRBV2,-,TRBJ1-6,17,-,TGTGCCAGCAGTGAAAGTAGGGGCTCGCCCGGCAATTCACCCCTCCACTTT,CASSESRGSPGNSPLHF
TRBV5-1,TRBD1,TRBJ1-4,15,-,TGCGCCAGCCGTCGACAGGGGGCAACTAATGAAAAACTGTTTTTT,CASRRQGATNEKLFF
TRBV5-5,-,TRBJ1-2,15,-,TGTGCCAGCAGCAACCCGGCACGGAGAGGCTATGGCTACACCTTC,CASSNPARRGYGYTF
TRBV15,TRBD2,TRBJ2-7,19,-,TGTGCCACCAGCAGAGATCTCGGGGCTAGCGGGGGGCCGGGGGACGAGCAGTACTTC,CATSRDLGASGGPGDEQYF
TRBV3-1/TRBV3-2,-,TRBJ1-4,16,once,TGTGCCAGCAGCCAAGGAGATGGAGGGGCTAATGAAAAACTGTTTTTT,CASSQGDGGANEKLFF
TRBV30,-,TRBJ2-3,15,-,TGTGCCTGGAGTGTGGACAGCCAGTACACAGATACGCAGTATTTT,CAWSVDSQYTDTQYF
TRBV9,-,TRBJ2-3,14,-,TGTGCCAGCAGCGTAGGGCTAGCTGGCGGTACGCAGTATTTT,CASSVGLAGGTQYF
TRBV5-5,-,TRBJ1-3,19,-,TGTGCCAGCAGCCGGTATCTGTTCCGGGGTCAAGGCTCTGGAAACACCATATATTTT,CASSRYLFRGQGSGNTIYF
TRBV25-1,TRBD2,TRBJ2-5,16,-,TGTGCCAGCAGTGTACTGACTAGCGGGGGGGCGGAGACCCAGTACTTC,CASSVLTSGGAETQYF
TRBV7-3,-,TRBJ1-5,12,-,TGTGCCAGCGGGGCGGGGAATCAGCCCCAGCATTTT,CASGAGNQPQHF
TRBV7-9,-,TRBJ1-6,19,-,TGTGCCAGCAGCTTATTTAGCATAACAGGCAGGGCCTATAATTCACCCCTCCACTTT,CASSLFSITGRAYNSPLHF
TRBV24-1,TRBD2,TRBJ2-2,17,-,TGTGCCACCAGTGAAAGTGGACTAGCGGAGAGAACCGGGGAGCTGTTTTTT,CATSESGLAERTGELFF
TRBV4-2,-,TRBJ1-3,16,-,TGTGCCAGCAGCCAAGCCAGTGGCGGGGGGACGGACACCATATATTTT,CASSQASGGGTDTIYF
TRBV3-1/TRBV3-2,-,TRBJ1-1,13,-,TGTGCCAGCAGCCAATTGTATCGGAGTGAAGCTTTCTTT,CASSQLYRSEAFF
TRBV5-1,TRBD1,TRBJ1-2,17,-,TGCGCCAGCAGCCAGAGCCAGGGGGCCAGCCTCCTAGATGGCTACACCTTC,CASSQSQGASLLDGYTF
TRBV4-1,-,TRBJ2-7,14,-,TGCGCCAGTGGGGGGGGGACAGGACAACCCCTCTGTTGGTTC,CASGGGTGQPLCWF
TRBV19,-,TRBJ1-4,15,-,TGTGCCAGCGGACTCACAGGGAACCGTAATGAAAAACTGTTTTTT,CASGLTGNRNEKLFF
TRBV6-1,TRBD1,TRBJ2-7,16,-,TGTGCCAGCAGTGAAGCCACTTGGGACAGTTCCTACGAGCAGTACTTC,CASSEATWDSSYEQYF
TRBV12-3/TRBV12-4,-,TRBJ1-5,12,-,TGTGCCAGCAGTTTCCCTTTTCAGCCCCAGCATTTT,CASSFPFQPQHF
TRBV3-1/TRBV3-2,TRBD1,TRBJ1-2,16,-,TGTGCCAGCAGCCAAGGGTCAGGGCTGGCACAGGGGGGCTACACCTTC,CASSQGSGLAQGGYTF
TRBV10-3,-,TRBJ1-2,13,-,TGTGCCATCAGTTTTTCGGCAGGGGACGGCTACACCTTC,CAISFSAGDGYTF
TRBV14,-,TRBJ2-5,15,-,TGTGCCAGCAGCCAAACCCCCTCGGGGTGGGAGACCCAGTACTTC,CASSQTPSGWETQYF
TRBV6-5,-,TRBJ1-2,13,-,TGTGCCATCCATCAACCCGGGGTATATGGCTACACCTTC,CAIHQPGVYGYTF
TRBV13,TRBD1,TRBJ2-7,14,-,TGTGCCAGCAGCCCTAGGGACAGGGAATACGAGCAGTACTTC,CASSPRDREYEQYF
TRBV30,-,TRBJ1-3,14,-,TGTGCCTGGAGTGGGACAAACTCTGGAAACACCATATATTTT,CAWSGTNSGNTIYF
TRBV30,TRBD1,TRBJ1-4,15,-,TGTGCCTGGAGTCGCTCGACAGGGACGGAGGAAAAACTGTTTTTT,CAWSRSTGTEEKLFF
TRBV4-1,TRBD2,TRBJ2-1,16,-,TGCGCCAGCAGCCAAGGACTAGCGGGGGTCTACAATGAGCAGTTCTTC,CASSQGLAGVYNEQFF
TRBV7-2,TRBD1,TRBJ1-2,15,-,TGTGCCAGCAGCTTAGCCGGACAGGGGACCTATGGCTACACCTTC,CASSLAGQGTYGYTF
TRBV6-2/TRBV6-3,-,TRBJ1-5,13,-,TGTGCCAGCAACCCCGAGGTCAATCAGCCCCAGCATTTT,CASNPEVNQPQHF
TRBV7-2,TRBD1,TRBJ1-2,15,-,TGTGCCAGCAGCTTAGGGGGACAGGTCCTTGGGGGCTACACCTTC,CASSLGGQVLGGYTF
TRBV9,-,TRBJ1-3,18,once,TGTGCCAGCAGCGTAGATCCCGGGGGGGCGGCGGCTGGAAACACCATATATTTT,CASSVDPGGAAAGNTIYF
TRBV6-5,TRBD1,TRBJ1-2,15,-,TGTGCCAGCAGTTACCGGACAGGGAACCACTATGGCTACACCTTC,CASSYRTGNHYGYTF
TRBV6-5,-,TRBJ1-1,15,-,TGTGCCAGCAGTTGGGGCAGGGGTCATTCGCCTGAAGCTTTCTTT,CASSWGRGHSPEAFF
TRBV3-1/TRBV3-2,TRBD2,TRBJ2-5,15,-,TGTGCCAGCAGCCAGGACTTTAGCGGGGGAGAGACCCAGTACTTC,CASSQDFSGGETQYF
TRBV19,-,TRBJ1-2,12,-,TGTGCCACCACTTTCGTCCAGGGGCGCTACACCTTC,CATTFVQGRYTF
TRBV3-1/TRBV3-2,-,TRBJ1-3,12,-,TGTGCCAGCAGCCAGGGTAGGGGCACCATATATTTT,CASSQGRGTIYF
TRBV12-3/TRBV12-4,-,TRBJ1-4,13,-,TGTGCCAGCAATGGGTGGAGTGGGGAAAAACTGTTTTTT,CASNGWSGEKLFF
TRBV27,TRBD1,TRBJ1-5,16,few,TGTGCCAGCAGTTTACTGGGACAGGGTAGCAATCAGCCCCAGCATTTT,CASSLLGQGSNQPQHF
TRBV6-5,TRBD2,TRBJ2-7,15,-,TGTGCCAGCAGCTCTAGCGGGGGAGGTTTCTACGAGCAGTACTTC,CASSSSGGGFYEQYF
TRBV11-2,TRBD1,TRBJ2-2,15,few,TGTGCCAGCACTCAGGACAGGGTGGTTGCCGGGGAGCTGTTTTTT,CASTQDRVVAGELFF